This T cell receptor (beta chain) was captured in a study of blood T cell repertoires in COVID-19. The wider study: Material from acute and convalescent COVID-19 was sourced from the United States, Italy and Spain. T cells, B-cell-depleted T cells, or PBMCs supplied cDNA or gDNA.

Original processing notes: Reference gene primer amplification in the assay estimated nucleated cell counts. Repertoires were generated with immunoSEQ multiplex PCR, while TCRdb's copy carries only in-frame clones and drops some. D and trimming come from the DNA, and the V and J calls and clone size come from that table. The table records around 220,000 clones, 65% to 85% of them present only once. Germline values: CDR1 LNHDA, CDR2 SQIVND (reference sequence). The CDR3 extends over 11 amino acids. Trimming took off 6 bases at V and 2 bases at J, with 5 bases between the two ends. In the case of this clone: Different DNA sequences within this sample yield the same CDR3.

Sequences were obtained from peripheral blood. The sequence came from a middle-aged woman with active or convalescent COVID-19. The rearrangement uses TRBV19 and TRBJ2-7; the D is unclear. Written as DNA, the CDR3 is TGTGCCAGTAGCGGAGCCTACGAGCAGTACTTC. Its translation: CASSGAYEQYF.